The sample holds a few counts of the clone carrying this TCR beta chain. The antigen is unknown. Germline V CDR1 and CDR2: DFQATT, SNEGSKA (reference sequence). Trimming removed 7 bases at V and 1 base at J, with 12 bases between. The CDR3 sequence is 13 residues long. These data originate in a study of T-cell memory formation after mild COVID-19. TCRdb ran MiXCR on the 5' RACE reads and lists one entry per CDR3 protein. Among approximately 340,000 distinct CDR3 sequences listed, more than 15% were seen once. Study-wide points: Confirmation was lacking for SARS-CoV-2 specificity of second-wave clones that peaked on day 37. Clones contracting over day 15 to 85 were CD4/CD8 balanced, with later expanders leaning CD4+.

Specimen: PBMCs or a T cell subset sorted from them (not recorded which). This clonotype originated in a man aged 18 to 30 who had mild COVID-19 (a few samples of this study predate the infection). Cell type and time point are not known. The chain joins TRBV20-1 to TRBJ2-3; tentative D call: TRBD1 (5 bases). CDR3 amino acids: CSGRDSRTDTQYF. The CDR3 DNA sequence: TGCAGTGGGCGTGACAGCCGCACAGATACGCAGTATTTT.